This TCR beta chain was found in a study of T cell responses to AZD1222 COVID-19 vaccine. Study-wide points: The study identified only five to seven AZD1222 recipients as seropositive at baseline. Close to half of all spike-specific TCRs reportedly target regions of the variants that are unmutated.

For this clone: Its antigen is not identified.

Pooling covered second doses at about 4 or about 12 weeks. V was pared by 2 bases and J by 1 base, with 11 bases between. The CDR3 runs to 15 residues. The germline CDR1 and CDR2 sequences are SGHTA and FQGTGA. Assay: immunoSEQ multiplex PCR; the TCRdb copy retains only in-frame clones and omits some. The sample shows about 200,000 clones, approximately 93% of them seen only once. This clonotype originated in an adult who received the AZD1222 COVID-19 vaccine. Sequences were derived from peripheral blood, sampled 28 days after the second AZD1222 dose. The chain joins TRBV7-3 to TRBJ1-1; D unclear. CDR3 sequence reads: CASSLLWAGNTEAFF. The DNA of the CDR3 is TGTGCCAGCAGCTTATTATGGGCGGGGAACACTGAAGCTTTCTTT.